The clone carrying this T cell receptor beta chain was recorded at least ten times. Its specificity is unknown. This specimen belongs to a study of naive and memory T cell subsets. Study-wide results and limits: No ground truth validated the naive and memory repertoire findings. The power law exponent of TCR abundance differed between naive and memory cells. Over 95% of naive TCR sequences appeared only once, unlike memory subsets.

The beta constant-region primer was an equimolar mix of two oligonucleotides covering TRBC1 and TRBC2. Using its own MiXCR run on the UMI-ligation and nested PCR reads, TCRdb lists one record per CDR3 protein. Here the sample spans roughly 40,000 distinct CDR3 sequences, more than 10% being singletons. This CDR3 is 19 amino acids long. The junction had 10 bases not matched to a gene; V was cut back by 0 bases and J by 1 base. Looked up from germline, CDR1 is SGHDT and CDR2 is YYEEEE. The rearrangement links TRBV5-6 to TRBJ1-5; TRBD1 agrees at 10 bases. The source is a human donor in good health. What was sequenced was effector memory CD4+ T cells from blood. Subset denoted: effector memory, CD45RA- CD27-. The CDR3 loop reads CASSLGPGQGRGSNQPQHF. Here the CDR3 DNA reads TGTGCCAGCAGCTTGGGCCCGGGACAGGGGAGGGGAAGCAATCAGCCCCAGCATTTT.